This T cell receptor (beta chain) was recovered during a study of cytomegalovirus exposure and HLA in healthy donors. On the study more broadly: A preliminary data release comprised around 90 million unique TCRs obtained from HLA-typed donors.

Germline V gene sequence: CDR1 SGDLS, CDR2 YYNGEE. J lost 1 base, V lost 5 bases, and 5 bases had no gene match. CDR3 length: 14 residues. The PCR contained 60 Vbeta and 13 Jbeta primers. TCRdb's table, derived via immunoSEQ multiplex PCR, lists solely in-frame clones and lacks some. The repertoire holds roughly 180,000 clones, with around 80% as singletons. Whole-study findings and limits: Earlier analysis looked at TCR beta V segments, and most were productive about 90% or about 30% of the time.

Of note for this clone: What it binds is not known.

The sequencing sample was made of PBMCs. This rearrangement joins TRBV9 to TRBJ2-5; 7 bases line up with TRBD2. The source is a woman aged 60 to 75 in good health and CMV-seropositive. CDR3 residues: CASSPTSLQETQYF. CDR3 DNA: TGTGCCAGCAGTCCGACTAGCCTCCAAGAGACCCAGTACTTC.